Each of the 17 T cell receptor beta chains below was sequenced from the same sample in a study of cytomegalovirus exposure and HLA in healthy donors (dated by TCRdb to about 2017). Libraries were made using the immunoSEQ multiplex PCR assay. A mixture of 60 forward primers for TCR Vbeta segments and 13 reverse primers for TCR Jbeta segments was used in the multiplex PCR. TCRdb limited this immuneACCESS table to in-frame rearrangements with V and J called. A share of clones is missing; checked studies link under half to unresolved V genes, and the rest is unexplained. In this sample the table shows about 150,000 clones, around 79% of which occur a single time. The top ten hold about 0.64% of the sample. The specimen sequenced was PBMCs. The source of these receptors is a male donor in good health and CMV-seronegative.

The rearrangement joins TRBV5-6 to TRBJ2-3; D might be TRBD1 (5 bases). V was pared by 3 bases and J by 2 bases, with 19 bases between. Germline V gene lookup returns CDR1 SGHDT and CDR2 YYEEEE. The CDR3 totals 17 residues. The CDR3 sequence: CASSSLGQLRTTDTQYF. In nucleotides, the CDR3 is TGTGCCAGCAGCTCCCTTGGACAACTAAGAACCACAGATACGCAGTATTTT.

Points on this clone: The sample has other DNA sequences that encode this CDR3 too. V is TRBV11-2 and J is TRBJ2-5; possibly TRBD2 for D (6 bases). CDR3 length: 15 residues. V gave up 3 bases and J gave up 5 bases, with 16 bases separating them. Germline CDR1 is SGHAT and CDR2 is FQNNGV. CDR3 loop: CASSFGPGSSETQYF. Here the CDR3 DNA reads TGTGCCAGCAGCTTTGGACCCGGGAGTAGCGAGACCCAGTACTTC.

The V and J genes are TRBV9 and TRBJ2-7; D may be TRBD2 (6 bases). V lost 3 bases and J 0 bases, leaving 13 bases between the germline ends. The CDR3 covers 15 residues. Germline V CDR1 and CDR2: SGDLS, YYNGEE. The CDR3 nucleotides are TGTGCCAGCAGCGCGACCGGGAGCAACTCCTACGAGCAGTACTTC. Amino acid sequence: CASSATGSNSYEQYF. The variable domain in full, with the rest retrieved from reference TRBV9 and TRBJ2-7, is DSGVTQTPKHLITATGQRVTLRCSPRSGDLSVYWYQQSLDQGLQFLIQYYNGEERAKGNILERFSAQQFPDLHSELNLSSLELGDSALYFCASSATGSNSYEQYFGPGTRLTVT.

The chain has TRBV7-7 and TRBJ1-2; tentatively, D is TRBD1 (6 bases). The V gene's germline CDR1 is SSHAT and CDR2 FNYEAQ (reference sequence). This CDR3 is 16 amino acids long. Trimming pared 4 bases from V and 4 bases from J, leaving 19 bases between. This chain's CDR3 is CASSSRQIQGGYGYTF. DNA for the CDR3: TGTGCCAGCAGCTCCAGACAGATACAGGGTGGCTATGGCTACACCTTC.

In its sample, this clone was seen a few times. The genes are TRBV7-6 and TRBJ1-3, with D unclear. Trimming took off 0 bases at V and 0 bases at J, with 6 bases between the two ends. Germline V gives CDR1 SGHVS, CDR2 FNYEAQ. The CDR3 has 15 residues. CDR3: CASSLAWSSGNTIYF. CDR3 in DNA: TGTGCCAGCAGCTTAGCGTGGAGCTCTGGAAACACCATATATTTT.

This clone was detected only a few times. The chain employs TRBV14 and TRBJ2-5; a weak D match, TRBD1 (5 bases). V lost 5 bases and J 1 base, leaving 23 bases between the germline ends. From germline, CDR1 is SGHDN and CDR2 FVKESK. The CDR3 is made up of 18 amino acids. The chain's CDR3 is CASSEQIGIGVIQETQYF. The CDR3 nucleotides are TGTGCCAGCAGCGAACAGATTGGGATAGGGGTTATCCAAGAGACCCAGTACTTC.

The rearrangement joins TRBV6-5 to TRBJ2-5, with D perhaps TRBD1 (6 bases). CDR3 length: 15 residues. Germline V gene data show CDR1 as MNHEY and CDR2 as SVGAGI. Trimming pared 4 bases from V and 5 bases from J, leaving 17 bases between. The CDR3 here is CASSFTGYAVETQYF. The CDR3 nucleotides are TGTGCCAGCAGTTTCACAGGGTATGCGGTGGAGACCCAGTACTTC.

Notes on this clone: An end of the junction does not agree with germline; a read error may underlie this. V gene TRBV7-9 combines with J gene TRBJ1-1; 7 nucleotides match TRBD1. The CDR3 is 12 amino acids. Germline values: CDR1 SEHNR, CDR2 FQNEAQ (reference sequence). CDR3 DNA sequence: TGTTCCAGCAGCCCAAAGGACAGGGAAGCTTTCTTT. This sequence encodes CSSSPKDREAFF. Full variable domain (remainder filled in from reference TRBV7-9 and TRBJ1-1): DTGVSQNPRHKITKRGQNVTFRCDPISEHNRLYWYRQTLGQGPEFLTYFQNEAQLEKSRLLSDRFSAERPKGSFSTLEIQRTEQGDSAMYLCSSSPKDREAFFGQGTRLTVV.

This chain joins TRBV15 and TRBJ2-7; a weak D match, TRBD1 (6 bases). From germline, CDR1 is LNHNV and CDR2 YYDKDF (reference sequence). V was trimmed by 5 bases and J by 3 bases, leaving 11 bases between them. This CDR3 is 13 amino acids long. CDR3 loop: CATSGGNLYEQYF. For the CDR3, the DNA is TGTGCCACCAGCGGGGGCAATCTCTACGAGCAGTACTTC. The variable domain in full, completed from reference TRBV15 and TRBJ2-7, reads DAMVIQNPRYQVTQFGKPVTLSCSQTLNHNVMYWYQQKSSQAPKLLFHYYDKDFNNEADTPDNFQSRRPNTSFCFLDIRSPGLGDTAMYLCATSGGNLYEQYFGPGTRLTVT.

This clone was picked up one time. CDR3 amino acids: CASRLAGGHDKQYF. CDR3 DNA sequence: TGTGCCAGCAGACTAGCGGGAGGGCACGACAAGCAGTACTTC. V gene TRBV27 combines with J gene TRBJ2-7; TRBD2 aligns across 13 bases. Germline V gene lookup returns CDR1 MNHEY and CDR2 SMNVEV (reference sequence). There are 14 residues in the CDR3. V trimming: 6 bases; J trimming: 8 bases; junction bases outside the gene matches: 7.

This chain connects TRBV7-2 to TRBJ1-4; 10 bases are a match to TRBD1. The CDR3 consists of 15 residues. V was clipped by 6 bases and J by 7 bases; unmatched bases: 8. Germline loops: CDR1 SGHTA, CDR2 FQGNSA. The CDR3 DNA reads as TGTGCCAGCAGGGACAGGGGGACCCCGGGTGAAAAACTGTTTTTT. Residues: CASRDRGTPGEKLFF.

This clone has a single count. The chain links TRBV5-1 to TRBJ1-1; a possible D gene is TRBD1 (5 bases). Germline V gene sequence: CDR1 SGHRS, CDR2 YFSETQ. The CDR3 extends over 15 amino acids. V was pared by 3 bases and J by 12 bases, with 24 bases between. CDR3 sequence: CASSWMDGTVGESFF. Here the CDR3 DNA reads TGCGCCAGCAGCTGGATGGACGGGACTGTTGGGGAATCTTTCTTT.

This chain joins TRBV5-6 and TRBJ2-7; D may be TRBD2 (5 bases). The CDR3 extends over 15 amino acids. CDR1 is SGHDT and CDR2 is YYEEEE in the germline V gene. The V end lost 1 base, the J end lost 9 bases, and 20 bases lay between the germline ends. CDR3 loop: CASSLLGAAAGWQYF. The CDR3 DNA sequence: TGTGCCAGCAGCTTGTTAGGAGCGGCGGCCGGATGGCAGTACTTC. The whole variable domain, filled in from reference TRBV5-6 and TRBJ2-7, reads DAGVTQSPTHLIKTRGQQVTLRCSPKSGHDTVSWYQQALGQGPQFIFQYYEEEERQRGNFPDRFSGHQFPNYSSELNVNALLLGDSALYLCASSLLGAAAGWQYFGPGTRLTVT.

The rearrangement links TRBV6-5 to TRBJ1-1; the D is unclear. This CDR3 region has 13 residues. Per the germline V gene, CDR1 is MNHEY and CDR2 is SVGAGI. Trimming cost V 6 bases and J 7 bases, with 15 bases left between them. The CDR3 sequence is CASREALAGEAFF. As DNA, the CDR3 is TGTGCCAGCAGAGAGGCCTTAGCCGGTGAAGCTTTCTTT.

The V gene is TRBV19, the J gene TRBJ1-1, with 8 bases matching TRBD1. This CDR3 comprises 15 residues. The junction had 9 bases not matched to a gene; V was cut back by 7 bases and J by 2 bases. CDR1 is LNHDA and CDR2 is SQIVND in the germline V gene (reference sequence). CDR3 coding DNA: TGTGCCAGTATTGATTCCGGGACAGGTAACACTGAAGCTTTCTTT. Protein sequence: CASIDSGTGNTEAFF.

V gene TRBV6-5 combines with J gene TRBJ2-1; the D gene is possibly TRBD2 (5 bases). The CDR3 extends over 14 amino acids. The germline CDR1 and CDR2 sequences are MNHEY and SVGAGI. The V end lost 2 bases, the J end lost 8 bases, and 13 bases lay between the germline ends. The CDR3 DNA reads as TGTGCCAGCAGTTACGATAGCGTTAGGGATGAGCAGTTCTTC. Protein sequence: CASSYDSVRDEQFF.

The chain has TRBV7-2 and TRBJ2-7, with D unresolved. V gave up 4 bases and J gave up 4 bases, with 8 bases separating them. In germline, CDR1 is SGHTA, CDR2 FQGNSA. The CDR3 sequence is 12 residues long. In DNA, the CDR3 is TGTGCCAGCAGCTCAAGTCGGTACGAGCAGTACTTC. This sequence encodes CASSSSRYEQYF.